This passage covers 17 T cell receptor beta chains from one sample sequenced in a study of cytomegalovirus exposure and HLA in healthy donors. 60 Vbeta and 13 Jbeta primers were used in PCR. Sequencing was performed with immunoSEQ multiplex PCR; in TCRdb, only in-frame clones are kept and a portion is missing. The table has about 84,000 clones, about 60% seen once. Sequencing input: PBMCs. These TCRs come from a woman between 35 and 50 years old in good health and CMV-seropositive.

This clone was detected only a few times. The chain carries TRBV28 and TRBJ1-4; 11 nucleotides match TRBD1. The length of the CDR3 is 13 residues. Germline V lookup: CDR1 MDHEN, CDR2 SYDVKM. V shed 11 bases, J shed 8 bases, and the junction held 7 bases outside the gene matches. CDR3 region: CAAGRDRGEKLFF. The CDR3 bases are TGTGCCGCAGGCAGGGACAGGGGGGAAAAACTGTTTTTT.

This clone was seen a handful of times. The chain carries TRBV5-1 and TRBJ2-1; TRBD2 is a possible D gene (6 bases). The CDR3 runs 14 residues. Looked up from germline, CDR1 is SGHRS and CDR2 is YFSETQ. Trimming left V 9 bases short and J 8 bases short, with 21 bases between. The DNA for the CDR3 is TGCGCCACCACCATGGGGGGTAGCTTTGATGAGCAGTTCTTC. Translating it yields CATTMGGSFDEQFF.

This rearrangement joins TRBV7-2 to TRBJ2-2; 9 nucleotides align to TRBD1. The CDR3 loop spans 19 amino acids. Germline V CDR1 and CDR2: SGHTA, FQGNSA. V shed 1 base, J shed 3 bases, and the junction held 12 bases outside the gene matches. The CDR3, as DNA: TGTGCCAGCAGCTTAGTTGGACAGGGGCCTTCCACGTACACCGGGGAGCTGTTTTTT. This gives the protein CASSLVGQGPSTYTGELFF.

The chain joins TRBV5-6 to TRBJ2-1; a weak D match, TRBD1 (7 bases). Germline loops: CDR1 SGHDT, CDR2 YYEEEE. Trimming stripped 4 bases from V and 10 bases from J, with 12 bases between. This CDR3 has 12 residues. CDR3 loop: CASSGEDREQFF. CDR3 nucleotides: TGTGCCAGCAGCGGGGAGGACAGGGAGCAGTTCTTC.

This CDR3 is CASSLLQYGYTF. The CDR3, as DNA: TGTGCCAGCAGCTTGCTCCAGTATGGCTACACCTTC. J is TRBJ1-2 and V is TRBV5-8; D is uncertain. Germline CDR1 is SGHTS and CDR2 is YDEGEE. V lost 1 base to trimming and J lost 5 bases, with 6 bases between them. The CDR3 covers 12 residues.

The CDR3 is CASSVGPRRNYEQYF. The DNA of the CDR3 is TGTGCCAGCAGTGTAGGACCCCGGAGGAACTACGAGCAGTACTTC. This rearrangement joins TRBV2 to TRBJ2-7; D is perhaps TRBD2 (5 bases). V dropped 4 bases and J dropped 3 bases, with 16 bases sitting between them. Germline CDR1 and CDR2: SNHLY and FYNNEI. CDR3 length equals 15 residues.

The CDR3 protein is CASSFGTGNEQFF. The DNA for the CDR3 is TGTGCCAGCAGCTTCGGGACAGGCAATGAGCAGTTCTTC. V and J are TRBV5-6 and TRBJ2-1, with 8 bases that match TRBD1. V dropped 2 bases and J dropped 6; count of bases not matched to a gene: 1. This CDR3 is 13 amino acids long. Germline values: CDR1 SGHDT, CDR2 YYEEEE.

The V gene is TRBV28, the J gene TRBJ2-1; 10 nucleotides match TRBD1. This CDR3 region has 12 residues. The germline gives CDR1 MDHEN, CDR2 SYDVKM. Germline trimming cut 10 bases from V and 8 bases from J; bases unmatched to any gene: 5. CDR3 amino acids: CATGTGDHEQFF. CDR3 in DNA: TGTGCCACCGGGACAGGGGACCATGAGCAGTTCTTC.

The chain has TRBV28 and TRBJ1-5; D gene ambiguous. Germline CDR1 reads MDHEN; CDR2 reads SYDVKM. This CDR3 region has 14 residues. V was clipped by 2 bases and J by 1 base, with 6 bases between them. The CDR3 loop reads CASSLPLSNQPQHF. DNA of the CDR3: TGTGCCAGCAGTTTACCCCTAAGCAATCAGCCCCAGCATTTT.

This clone appeared a single time. V and J are TRBV2 and TRBJ2-1; 7 bases agree with TRBD1. This CDR3 comprises 15 residues. V lost 7 bases and J lost 7; bases outside the gene matches: 13. Germline values: CDR1 SNHLY, CDR2 FYNNEI. CDR3 region: CASKNRGPTSNEQFF. The DNA for the CDR3 is TGTGCCAGCAAGAACAGGGGCCCAACCTCTAATGAGCAGTTCTTC.

The V call is TRBV2, the J call TRBJ2-7; D unresolved. Germline values: CDR1 SNHLY, CDR2 FYNNEI. With 6 bases removed from V and 3 bases from J, the gap between germline ends came to 15 bases. The length of the CDR3 is 14 residues. The CDR3 loop reads CASRERLVRYEQYF. CDR3 coding DNA: TGTGCCAGCAGAGAGAGGTTGGTTCGCTACGAGCAGTACTTC.

The chain joins TRBV28 to TRBJ2-2; TRBD2 is a possible D gene (6 bases). Germline V gene sequence: CDR1 MDHEN, CDR2 SYDVKM. The CDR3 has 15 amino acids. Trimming removed 4 bases from V and 6 bases from J, with 15 bases in between. The CDR3 sequence is CASSSSTSFAGELFF. The CDR3 DNA reads as TGTGCCAGCAGTTCCTCGACTAGTTTCGCCGGGGAGCTGTTTTTT.

V gene TRBV28 combines with J gene TRBJ1-5; the D is unclear. Germline CDR1 is MDHEN and CDR2 is SYDVKM. V was clipped by 3 bases and J by 0 bases, with 6 bases between them. The CDR3 runs 14 residues. Here the CDR3 DNA reads TGTGCCAGCAGTTTTAAACTTAGCAATCAGCCCCAGCATTTT. Its protein is CASSFKLSNQPQHF.

This clone was seen only a few times. V usage is TRBV5-4 and J usage is TRBJ2-7; the match to TRBD2 covers 10 bases. The V and J ends lost 1 base and 6 bases, in that order; junction bases with no gene match: 4. The CDR3 runs 14 residues. Germline assignment: CDR1 SGHNT and CDR2 YYREEE (reference sequence). This chain's CDR3 is CASSLLAGGGEQYF. As DNA, the CDR3 is TGTGCCAGCAGCTTGTTAGCGGGAGGAGGCGAGCAGTACTTC. The full variable domain, with the rest looked up from reference TRBV5-4 and TRBJ2-7, is ETGVTQSPTHLIKTRGQQVTLRCSSQSGHNTVSWYQQALGQGPQFIFQYYREEENGRGNFPPRFSGLQFPNYSSELNVNALELDDSALYLCASSLLAGGGEQYFGPGTRLTVT.

The CDR3 here is CASSLAPSGWGTDTQYF. CDR3 in DNA: TGTGCCAGCAGCTTAGCGCCTAGCGGGTGGGGCACAGATACGCAGTATTTT. The chain couples TRBV7-8 to TRBJ2-3, with TRBD2 identical over 8 bases. The CDR3 covers 17 residues. Losses at the gene ends were 0 bases for V and 1 base for J; bases not matched to a gene: 6. Germline V lookup: CDR1 SGHVS, CDR2 FQNEAQ. The entire variable domain, with the rest obtained from reference TRBV7-8 and TRBJ2-3, is as follows: GAGVSQSPRYKVAKRGQDVALRCDPISGHVSLFWYQQALGQGPEFLTYFQNEAQLDKSGLPSDRFFAERPEGSVSTLKIQRTQQEDSAVYLCASSLAPSGWGTDTQYFGPGTRLTVL.

The chain couples TRBV18 to TRBJ2-2, with 7 bases lining up with TRBD2. The CDR3 consists of 15 residues. Germline values: CDR1 KGHSH, CDR2 LQKENI. Trimming removed 8 bases from V and 6 bases from J; junction bases left unmatched: 12. The CDR3 sequence is CASRTGTRGAGELFF. DNA of the CDR3: TGTGCCAGCCGGACCGGGACTCGGGGGGCCGGGGAGCTGTTTTTT.

The genes are TRBV15 and TRBJ1-5; no firm D call. This CDR3 has 13 amino acids. CDR1 is LNHNV, CDR2 YYDKDF, per germline (reference sequence). Trimming took off 6 bases at V and 0 bases at J, with 6 bases between the two ends. As DNA, the CDR3 is TGTGCCACCAGACGGTATAGCAATCAGCCCCAGCATTTT. It translates to CATRRYSNQPQHF. Full variable domain (missing parts from reference TRBV15 and TRBJ1-5): DAMVIQNPRYQVTQFGKPVTLSCSQTLNHNVMYWYQQKSSQAPKLLFHYYDKDFNNEADTPDNFQSRRPNTSFCFLDIRSPGLGDTAMYLCATRRYSNQPQHFGDGTRLSIL.